This T cell receptor beta chain was documented in a study of T-cell memory formation after mild COVID-19 (dated by TCRdb to about 2021). In terms of the full investigation: TCR sequence clusters from the two donors were found to be largely donor specific. Longitudinal TCRalpha and TCRbeta repertoire sequencing tracked T-cell clones expanding and contracting after mild COVID-19 in a couple of donors. Two young, previously healthy adult volunteers, one female and one male, were included in the cohort.

The CDR3 starts with the cysteine, ends with the phenylalanine, and has 14 residues. Only CDR3 DNA remains: 42 bases, in frame from the first base. The germline V gene sets CDR1 to SNHLY and CDR2 to FYNNEI. V is reduced by 2 bases and J by 7 bases, leaving a spacing of 12 bases between them. PBMCs were isolated by Ficoll-Paque density gradient centrifugation. This clonotype has only a few counts. It lacks a known antigen. Nothing much larger sits one base from this clone, and base qualities are not available. Overall study outcomes, separate from this receptor: Some responding clones were found in pre-infection memory, which suggests that pre-existing cross-reactive memory T cells took part in the SARS-CoV-2 response. Contracting CD4+ clones were located mainly in the CM and EM memory subsets, whereas CD8+ clones were found to be enriched in EMRA. SARS-CoV-2 specificity was not confirmed for the second-wave clones peaking on day 37. Only a couple of mild cases were covered by the study, and larger cohorts that include severe cases with pre-infection samples were considered necessary. Clones that contracted from day 15 to 85 showed balanced CD4/CD8 phenotypes, whereas a second wave of clones that expanded from day 15 to 37 leaned towards CD4+.

For sequencing, an Illumina NovaSeq 6000 was employed. TCRalpha and TCRbeta cDNA libraries were built by 5'RACE with constant-segment primers, adding sample barcodes and unique molecular identifiers. RNA was extracted from every sample with Trizol reagent. The libraries were amplified in two PCR steps, and the second step added a second sample barcode and Illumina TruSeq adapters. The libraries were sequenced on an Illumina NovaSeq using 2 x 150 bp paired-end reads. On the authors' methods: The reads were demultiplexed and collapsed into UMI-guided consensus sequences using migec v1.2.7. Using mixcr v2.1.11, the UMI consensuses were aligned to TRA and TRB V and J templates and assembled into clonotypes. Clonotypes were classified as expanded or contracted when called significant by both edgeR and NoisET, with noise models trained on biological replicates. For edgeR calls, a false discovery rate-adjusted p below 0.01 and a log2 fold-change threshold of 1 were applied. As an exploratory analysis of dynamics, max-normalized trajectories of the 1000 most abundant clonotypes were examined by PCA with hierarchical clustering. Separately sequenced CD4+ and CD8+ repertoires were used to assign the CD4 or CD8 phenotype of responding clones. TCRdb handled the public reads itself, with Q25 trimming in fastp and clone calling in MiXCR, and kept productive beta chains. A single entry per CDR3 protein holds the most common genes and DNA from its merged rows. TCRdb assigned the V and J calls; the authors' analysis was not used. The sample yields hundreds of thousands of distinct CDR3 sequences; roughly 8.2% were counted once. The top ten clonotypes cover roughly 22% of the sample.

This TCR derives from a man aged 18 to 29 who had mild COVID-19 (a few samples of this study predate the infection). The sample titles of this study are shuffled in the database, so cell type and time point are left out; the donor was told from shared clones. The V and J genes are TRBV2 and TRBJ2-1, with TRBD1 tentatively as D gene (6 bases match). The specimen sequenced was PBMCs or a T cell subset sorted from them (not recorded which). The CDR3 protein sequence reads: CASSETRGLNEQFF. The DNA sequence is as follows: TGTGCCAGCAGTGAAACCAGGGGCCTGAATGAGCAGTTCTTC.